This T cell receptor beta chain was sequenced for a study of OX40 agonist ivuxolimab in advanced cancers. Study-wide results and limits: On average, a greater number of expanded clones characterised CD8+ T cells relative to CD4+.

On this clone: Its cognate antigen is unknown.

TCRdb keeps only in-frame clones here, not all; method: immunoSEQ multiplex PCR. The repertoire consists of about 67,000 clones, with roughly nine tenths occurring once and the leading ten covering 2% to 2.5%. Germline-derived CDR1 and CDR2 are SGDLS and YYNGEE. The V end was cut by 0 bases, the J end by 1 base, with 10 bases between. The CDR3 consists of 16 residues. The V and J genes are TRBV9 and TRBJ2-2; possibly TRBD1 or TRBD2 for D (5 bases each). The TCR was taken from an adult with an advanced solid tumor such as melanoma, head and neck, liver or kidney cancer. The source material was CD4+ or CD8+ T cells sorted from blood, sampled in a trial of the OX40 agonist ivuxolimab. In DNA form, the CDR3 reads TGTGCCAGCAGCGTAGTCGGGACGGGGAACACCGGGGAGCTGTTTTTT. Amino acids: CASSVVGTGNTGELFF.